This T cell receptor beta chain was observed in a study of cytotoxic CD8 clonotypes in ibrutinib-treated CLL. TCRdb's table, derived via immunoSEQ multiplex PCR, lists solely in-frame clones and lacks some. Of 140,000 to 150,000 clones in the sample, about 80% were seen once. General study results and limits: Public clonotypes proved infrequent, and on treatment they shrank or remained steady. Elevated clonality accompanied ibrutinib response, with a return toward baseline values at progression.

In the case of this clone: The antigen remains unidentified.

Trimming removed 5 bases from V and 7 bases from J; junction bases left unmatched: 10. From germline, CDR1 is LNHDA and CDR2 SQIVND (reference sequence). CDR3 length: 15 residues. The sample was PBMCs, taken after 24 months of ibrutinib treatment. The clonotype originates from a human donor with chronic lymphocytic leukemia. The V gene is TRBV19, the J gene TRBJ2-1; 8 bases are shared with TRBD1. The CDR3 spells CASSPNPDRVNEQFF. CDR3 bases: TGTGCCAGTAGTCCCAATCCGGACAGGGTGAATGAGCAGTTCTTC. The full variable domain, its missing parts supplied by reference TRBV19 and TRBJ2-1, is DGGITQSPKYLFRKEGQNVTLSCEQNLNHDAMYWYRQDPGQGLRLIYYSQIVNDFQKGDIAEGYSVSREKKESFPLTVTSAQKNPTAFYLCASSPNPDRVNEQFFGPGTRLTVL.